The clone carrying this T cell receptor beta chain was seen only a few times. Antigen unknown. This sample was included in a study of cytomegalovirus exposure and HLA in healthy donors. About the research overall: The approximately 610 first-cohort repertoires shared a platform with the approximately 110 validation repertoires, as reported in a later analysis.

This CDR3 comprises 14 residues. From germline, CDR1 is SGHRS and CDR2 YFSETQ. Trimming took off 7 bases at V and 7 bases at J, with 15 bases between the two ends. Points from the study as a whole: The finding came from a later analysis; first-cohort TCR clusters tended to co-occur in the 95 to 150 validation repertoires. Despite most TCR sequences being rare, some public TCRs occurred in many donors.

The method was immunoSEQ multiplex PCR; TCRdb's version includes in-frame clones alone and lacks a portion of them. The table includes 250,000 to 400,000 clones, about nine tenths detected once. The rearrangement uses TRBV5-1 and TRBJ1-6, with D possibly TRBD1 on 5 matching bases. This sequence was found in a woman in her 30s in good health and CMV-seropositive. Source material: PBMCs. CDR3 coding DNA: TGCGCCAGCTCCATAGGGACCGACAATTCACCCCTCCACTTT. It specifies CASSIGTDNSPLHF.